This TCR beta chain was retrieved from a study of T cells in localized non-small cell lung cancer. Sequenced by immunoSEQ multiplex PCR; TCRdb stores in-frame clones only, minus some. The table lists more than 20,000 clones, roughly 87% of them singletons. V was shortened by 10 bases and J by 1 base, with 14 bases between the two germline ends. In germline, CDR1 is LNHDA, CDR2 SQIVND (reference sequence). The CDR3 covers 14 residues. The material was peripheral blood, obtained before any cancer treatment. This receptor was taken from a male donor aged 60 or over with stage I squamous cell lung carcinoma. This chain connects TRBV19 to TRBJ1-3; TRBD1 might be the D (5 bases). The CDR3 is CATRQRESGNTIYF. The CDR3, as DNA: TGTGCCACCCGACAGAGAGAGTCTGGAAACACCATATATTTT.